This TCR beta chain stems from a study of early T cells in non-severe SARS-CoV-2 infection. MiXCR, applied by TCRdb to the 5' RACE reads, yields one record per CDR3 protein. The data contain roughly 100,000 distinct CDR3 sequences, approximately 13% of them singletons. This clonotype has only a few counts. The CDR3 has 14 amino acids. In germline, CDR1 is SGHTA, CDR2 FQGNSA. Trimming left V 5 bases short and J 4 bases short, with 14 bases between. The specimen was whole blood. The chain combines TRBV7-2 with TRBJ1-2; D may be TRBD1 (6 bases). The TCR originated in an adult who was a healthcare worker with PCR-confirmed SARS-CoV-2 infection or an uninfected control (not recorded which). This CDR3 reads CASSRGRGSYGYTF. Written as DNA, the CDR3 is TGTGCCAGCAGCCGCGGCAGGGGTTCCTATGGCTACACCTTC.